A single sample is the source of the 21 T cell receptor beta chains below, sequenced in a study of T cell responses to AZD1222 COVID-19 vaccine. Assay used: immunoSEQ multiplex PCR; TCRdb lists only in-frame clones, some missing. The sample holds approximately 61,000 clones, about 81% seen once. This specimen consisted of peripheral blood, obtained 28 days after the second AZD1222 dose. The source of these receptors is an adult who received the AZD1222 COVID-19 vaccine.

This chain uses TRBV19 with TRBJ2-2; possibly TRBD1 or TRBD2 for D (5 bases each). The CDR3 sequence is 13 residues long. The germline gives CDR1 LNHDA, CDR2 SQIVND (reference sequence). V gave up 6 bases and J gave up 5 bases, with 10 bases separating them. The CDR3 region has the DNA TGTGCCAGTAGGCGAGGGGCGACCGGGGAGCTGTTTTTT. Protein product: CASRRGATGELFF.

The J gene is TRBJ2-1, the V gene TRBV5-6; TRBD1 aligns across 10 bases. V lost 1 base and J lost 5; bases outside the gene matches: 12. In germline, CDR1 is SGHDT, CDR2 YYEEEE. CDR3 length: 18 amino acids. In DNA, the CDR3 is TGTGCCAGCAGCTTGCCGGGACAGGGGTCCGGGACCGACAATGAGCAGTTCTTC. This sequence encodes CASSLPGQGSGTDNEQFF.

CDR3 residues: CATSGTGLAGVDTQYF. In DNA form, the CDR3 reads TGTGCCACCAGCGGAACCGGACTAGCGGGAGTGGATACGCAGTATTTT. The chain is built from TRBV15 and TRBJ2-3; the match to TRBD2 covers 13 bases. Per the germline V gene, CDR1 is LNHNV and CDR2 is YYDKDF (reference sequence). The V and J ends lost 5 bases and 6 bases, in that order; junction bases with no gene match: 8. CDR3 length: 16 residues.

The rearrangement links TRBV4-2 to TRBJ2-7, with 9 nucleotides matching TRBD2. The CDR3 length is 14 residues. Germline V gene data show CDR1 as LGHNA and CDR2 as YNFKEQ. J gave up 0 bases and V 4 bases, and 1 base lay outside the gene matches. The DNA for the CDR3 is TGTGCCAGCAGCCGGGGACTAGCCTCCTACGAGCAGTACTTC. Amino acids: CASSRGLASYEQYF.

This clone was counted only a few times. This chain links TRBV27 with TRBJ2-7; 7 bases map to TRBD2. This CDR3 region has 15 residues. V shed 4 bases, J shed 3 bases, and the junction held 9 bases outside the gene matches. Germline V gives CDR1 MNHEY, CDR2 SMNVEV (reference sequence). The CDR3 region has the DNA TGTGCCAGCAGTTCCCTTGGGAGCGGGAACTACGAGCAGTACTTC. The encoded protein is CASSSLGSGNYEQYF.

The genes are TRBV11-2 and TRBJ2-2, with TRBD2 matching over 13 bases. This CDR3 has 15 amino acids. Germline-derived CDR1 and CDR2 are SGHAT and FQNNGV. The J segment lost 7 bases and the V segment lost 5 bases, leaving 4 bases of the junction unmatched. CDR3 loop: CASSVTSGRVGELFF. The CDR3 bases are TGTGCCAGCAGCGTAACTAGCGGGAGGGTCGGGGAGCTGTTTTTT.

The rearrangement uses TRBV7-9 and TRBJ2-3; possibly TRBD1 for D (5 bases). V lost 5 bases to trimming and J lost 2 bases, with 14 bases between them. The germline V gene encodes CDR1 SEHNR and CDR2 FQNEAQ (reference sequence). The CDR3 has 15 residues. The CDR3, as DNA: TGTGCCAGCAGCCCCGACACAGGATTCACAGATACGCAGTATTTT. Its translation is CASSPDTGFTDTQYF.

This chain uses TRBV18 with TRBJ2-6, with 7 bases aligning to TRBD1. The J segment lost 0 bases and the V segment lost 4 bases, leaving 6 bases of the junction unmatched. Germline V lookup: CDR1 KGHSH, CDR2 LQKENI. CDR3 length equals 17 residues. CDR3 protein: CASSRTGESSGANVLTF. As DNA, the CDR3 is TGTGCCAGCTCACGGACAGGCGAGAGCTCTGGGGCCAACGTCCTGACTTTC.

The chain links TRBV14 to TRBJ2-2; D gene unclear. Germline CDR1 SGHDN, CDR2 FVKESK. The CDR3 is 14 residues long. V was shortened by 3 bases and J by 7 bases, with 12 bases between the two germline ends. CDR3: CASSQTWGFGELFF. DNA of the CDR3: TGTGCCAGCAGCCAGACCTGGGGTTTCGGGGAGCTGTTTTTT.

The chain's CDR3 is CASSYTRTGRSQPQHF. CDR3 sequence (DNA): TGTGCCAGCAGTTACACGAGGACAGGGCGAAGCCAGCCCCAGCATTTT. The V and J genes are TRBV6-6 and TRBJ1-5; 8 nucleotides agree with TRBD1. J was trimmed by 7 bases and V by 2 bases; bases with no gene match: 10. This CDR3 has 16 amino acids. The germline CDR1 and CDR2 sequences are MNHNY and SVGAGI (reference sequence).

The V call is TRBV5-1, the J call TRBJ2-2, with D uncertain. Germline V lookup: CDR1 SGHRS, CDR2 YFSETQ. The V end lost 4 bases, the J end lost 1 base, and 11 bases lay between the germline ends. CDR3 size: 15 residues. CDR3 nucleotides: TGCGCCAGCAGCCCCCGTTTGGGGAACACCGGGGAGCTGTTTTTT. Its translation is CASSPRLGNTGELFF.

This rearrangement joins TRBV30 to TRBJ1-6; 11 bases align to TRBD1. Per germline, CDR1 GTSNPN and CDR2 SVGIG (reference sequence). V was pared by 4 bases and J by 7 bases, with 15 bases of the junction left unmatched. The CDR3 consists of 18 residues. As DNA, the CDR3 is TGTGCCTGGACCCCAGGACAGGGGGCAGCAGCTAGGAATTCACCCCTCCACTTT. As protein: CAWTPGQGAAARNSPLHF.

The chain recombines TRBV4-3 with TRBJ2-7; 12 bases are a match to TRBD2. With V trimmed by 4 bases and J by 2 bases, 9 bases remained unmatched. CDR1 and CDR2 (germline): LGHNA, YSLEER. CDR3 length: 17 residues. The CDR3 protein is CASSPRLAGVIPYEQYF. CDR3 sequence (DNA): TGCGCCAGCAGCCCGCGACTAGCGGGAGTAATCCCCTACGAGCAGTACTTC.

This chain links TRBV15 with TRBJ2-7, with D perhaps TRBD1 (6 bases). V was shortened by 3 bases and J by 0 bases, with 24 bases between the two germline ends. The CDR3 has 19 residues. Germline CDR1 is LNHNV and CDR2 is YYDKDF (reference sequence). This chain's CDR3 is CATSSRRQDLRPYSYEQYF. CDR3 sequence (DNA): TGTGCCACCAGCAGCCGCCGACAGGACCTGCGACCCTACTCCTACGAGCAGTACTTC.

The V call is TRBV7-2, the J call TRBJ2-7, with 7 bases lining up with TRBD2. V dropped 5 bases and J dropped 0; count of bases not matched to a gene: 7. The CDR3 consists of 15 residues. Germline loops: CDR1 SGHTA, CDR2 FQGNSA. The CDR3 nucleotides are TGTGCCAGCAGCAGCAGCGGGAAGGTCTCCTACGAGCAGTACTTC. Translation: CASSSSGKVSYEQYF.

The DNA of the CDR3 is TGCGCCAGCAGCCAAGAGTACAGGACTTCTAGCACAGATACGCAGTATTTT. As protein: CASSQEYRTSSTDTQYF. The chain couples TRBV4-3 to TRBJ2-3, with D perhaps assigned TRBD1 or TRBD2 (5 bases each). Trimming pared 0 bases from V and 0 bases from J, leaving 13 bases between. This CDR3 region has 17 residues. CDR1 LGHNA and CDR2 YSLEER come from the germline V gene.

The chain uses TRBV11-2 and TRBJ2-1; D assignment may be TRBD1 or TRBD2 (5 bases each). The CDR3 loop spans 16 amino acids. V was cut by 3 bases and J by 8 bases, with 20 bases left in between. Germline lookup yields CDR1 SGHAT and CDR2 FQNNGV. CDR3 loop: CASSFPGTTPLDEQFF. The DNA of the CDR3 is TGTGCCAGCAGCTTTCCCGGGACCACCCCTTTGGATGAGCAGTTCTTC. Filled out from reference TRBV11-2 and TRBJ2-1, the complete variable domain reads EAGVAQSPRYKIIEKRQSVAFWCNPISGHATLYWYQQILGQGPKLLIQFQNNGVVDDSQLPKDRFSAERLKGVDSTLKIQPAKLEDSAVYLCASSFPGTTPLDEQFFGPGTRLTVL.

The rearrangement links TRBV10-3 to TRBJ1-2; the D is unclear. V gave up 8 bases and J gave up 3 bases, with 16 bases separating them. Looked up from germline, CDR1 is ENHRY and CDR2 is SYGVKD. The length of the CDR3 is 14 residues. The CDR3 nucleotides read TGTGCCATCTCGTTGACTACTGAAGACTATGGCTACACCTTC. Protein: CAISLTTEDYGYTF.

This chain uses TRBV6-5 with TRBJ2-7, with D possibly being TRBD1 or TRBD2 (5 bases each). The CDR3 is made up of 15 amino acids. The V end was cut by 5 bases, the J end by 6 bases, with 20 bases between. CDR1 MNHEY and CDR2 SVGAGI come from the germline V gene. CDR3 sequence reads: CASSLGRGPLGEQYF. The CDR3 DNA reads as TGTGCCAGCAGTCTTGGTAGGGGACCCCTCGGCGAGCAGTACTTC.

J is TRBJ1-5 and V is TRBV2; D might be TRBD1 (6 bases). The germline gives CDR1 SNHLY, CDR2 FYNNEI. The CDR3 covers 15 residues. V lost 5 bases and J 1 base, leaving 12 bases between the germline ends. CDR3 coding DNA: TGTGCCAGCAGTAAACAGGGTAGAAGCAATCAGCCCCAGCATTTT. It encodes CASSKQGRSNQPQHF.

Notes on this clone: Distinct nucleotide sequences in the sample also encode this CDR3. This chain connects TRBV7-3 to TRBJ2-2; D call uncertain. Trimming took off 2 bases at V and 2 bases at J, with 6 bases between the two ends. CDR1 and CDR2 (germline): SGHTA, FQGTGA. CDR3 length: 14 residues. CDR3 bases: TGTGCCAGCAGCTTAGATGGAAACACCGGGGAGCTGTTTTTT. Encoded protein: CASSLDGNTGELFF.